Below, 8 T cell receptor beta chains from the same sample are listed, as sequenced in a study of early T cells in non-severe SARS-CoV-2 infection. Using its own MiXCR run on the 5' RACE reads, TCRdb lists one record per CDR3 protein. This sample has under 65,000 distinct CDR3 sequences; around 11% occur once, and the top ten carry around 9.1%. Material: whole blood. These receptors were obtained from an adult who was a healthcare worker with PCR-confirmed SARS-CoV-2 infection or an uninfected control (not recorded which).

This clonotype was counted many times. One end of the junction does not line up with germline, which may come from a read error. The chain carries TRBV7-7 and TRBJ2-1; weak D call: TRBD2 (5 bases). CDR1 is SSHAT, CDR2 FNYEAQ, per germline (reference sequence). This CDR3 region has 13 residues. The DNA of the CDR3 is TGTGCTAGCAGCTTGGACTGGAACGATGAGCAGTTCTTC. This translates into CASSLDWNDEQFF. The whole variable domain, remainder taken from reference TRBV7-7 and TRBJ2-1, is GAGVSQSPRYKVTKRGQDVTLRCDPISSHATLYWYQQALGQGPEFLTYFNYEAQPDKSGLPSDRFSAERPEGSISTLTIQRTEQRDSAMYRCASSLDWNDEQFFGPGTRLTVL.

A few counts support this clonotype. This sequence joins TRBV7-8 and TRBJ2-3, with 8 nucleotides matching TRBD1. The CDR3 has 17 amino acids. Germline V gives CDR1 SGHVS, CDR2 FQNEAQ. J was trimmed by 1 base and V by 1 base; bases with no gene match: 7. CDR3 region: CASSLVDGTGRTDTQYF. In nucleotides, the CDR3 is TGTGCCAGCAGCTTAGTTGATGGGACAGGCCGCACAGATACGCAGTATTTT.

This clonotype has more than one count but fewer than ten. V is TRBV6-6 and J is TRBJ2-7; D gene uncertain. V lost 0 bases, J lost 3 bases, and 9 bases lay in between. The germline V gene has CDR1 MNHNY and CDR2 SVGAGI (reference sequence). There are 14 residues in the CDR3. In nucleotides, the CDR3 is TGTGCCAGCAGTTACTCGGGCAGCTACTACGAGCAGTACTTC. Protein product: CASSYSGSYYEQYF.

Only one count was recorded for this clonotype. This chain uses TRBV29-1 with TRBJ2-3, with 7 bases lining up with TRBD1. The CDR3 has 13 residues. The germline gives CDR1 SQVTM, CDR2 ANQGSEA. After removal of 7 bases from V and 1 base from J, the junction contained 5 bases not matched to a gene. CDR3 coding DNA: TGCAGCGCAAGACAGGGAGGCACAGATACGCAGTATTTT. This codes for CSARQGGTDTQYF.

This clonotype was observed a handful of times. The chain links TRBV5-6 to TRBJ1-6; maybe TRBD1 (6 bases). Trimming pared 0 bases from V and 9 bases from J, leaving 16 bases between. CDR3 length: 16 residues. CDR1 and CDR2 from the germline V gene are SGHDT and YYEEEE. CDR3 nucleotides: TGTGCCAGCAGCTTGGCCGGTGGTCAGGGGAGTTCACCCCTCCACTTT. It is translated as CASSLAGGQGSSPLHF.

The V and J genes are TRBV12-3 or TRBV12-4 and TRBJ2-7; no firm D call. The CDR3 is 11 amino acids. Trimming took 5 bases from V and 9 from J, leaving 11 bases between them. The CDR3 spells CASSRLKVQYF. In DNA, the CDR3 is TGTGCCAGCAGTCGACTTAAAGTGCAGTACTTC.

This clonotype turned up a few times. V usage is TRBV10-2 and J usage is TRBJ2-1, with a tentative D call TRBD2 (6 bases). V gave up 10 bases and J gave up 8 bases, with 12 bases separating them. CDR1 and CDR2 from the germline V gene are WSHSY and SAAADI. This CDR3 is 11 amino acids long. The CDR3 nucleotides are TGCGCCACCTCGGGAGCCGATGAGCAGTTCTTC. Translating it yields CATSGADEQFF.

This clonotype was recorded at least ten times. This chain links TRBV11-3 with TRBJ2-7; TRBD1 agrees at 8 bases. CDR1 SGHNT and CDR2 YENEEA come from the germline V gene. V gave up 8 bases and J gave up 3 bases; unmatched junction bases: 0. CDR3 length: 11 residues. The CDR3 nucleotides read TGTGCCAGCGGACAGGGCTACGAGCAGTACTTC. Amino acid sequence: CASGQGYEQYF.